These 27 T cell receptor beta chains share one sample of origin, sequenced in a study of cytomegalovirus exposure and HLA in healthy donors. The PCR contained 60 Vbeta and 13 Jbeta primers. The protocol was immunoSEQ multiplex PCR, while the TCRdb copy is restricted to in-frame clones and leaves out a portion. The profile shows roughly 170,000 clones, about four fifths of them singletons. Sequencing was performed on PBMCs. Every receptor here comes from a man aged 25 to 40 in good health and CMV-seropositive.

Here the CDR3 DNA reads TGTGCCAGCAGCTTAGGTGGGACTAGCGGGGGGGCATATGGAGATACGCAGTATTTT. As protein: CASSLGGTSGGAYGDTQYF. V usage is TRBV7-9 and J usage is TRBJ2-3, with 16 bases fitting TRBD2. The ends lost 1 base at V and 5 bases at J; junction bases unmatched: 9. CDR1 is SEHNR, CDR2 FQNEAQ, per germline (reference sequence). The CDR3 runs to 19 residues.

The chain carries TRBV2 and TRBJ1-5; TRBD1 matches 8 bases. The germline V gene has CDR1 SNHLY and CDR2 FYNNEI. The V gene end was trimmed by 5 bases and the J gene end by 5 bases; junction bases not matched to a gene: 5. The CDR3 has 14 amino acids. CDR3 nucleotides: TGTGCCAGCAGTTCGGGACAGGTTGATCAGCCCCAGCATTTT. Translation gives CASSSGQVDQPQHF.

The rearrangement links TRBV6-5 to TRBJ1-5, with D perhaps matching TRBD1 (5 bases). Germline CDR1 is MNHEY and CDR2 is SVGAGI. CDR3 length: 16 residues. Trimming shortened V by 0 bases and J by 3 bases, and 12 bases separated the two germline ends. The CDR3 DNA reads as TGTGCCAGCAGTTACTCGTGGAGGGGATCCAATCAGCCCCAGCATTTT. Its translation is CASSYSWRGSNQPQHF.

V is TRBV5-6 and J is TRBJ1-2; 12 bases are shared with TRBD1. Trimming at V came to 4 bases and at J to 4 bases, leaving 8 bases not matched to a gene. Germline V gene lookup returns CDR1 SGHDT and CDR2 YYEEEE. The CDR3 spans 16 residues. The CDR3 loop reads CASSPLGDRGLYGYTF. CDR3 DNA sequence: TGTGCCAGCAGCCCCTTAGGGGACAGGGGGCTCTATGGCTACACCTTC. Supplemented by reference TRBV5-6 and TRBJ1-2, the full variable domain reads DAGVTQSPTHLIKTRGQQVTLRCSPKSGHDTVSWYQQALGQGPQFIFQYYEEEERQRGNFPDRFSGHQFPNYSSELNVNALLLGDSALYLCASSPLGDRGLYGYTFGSGTRLTVV.

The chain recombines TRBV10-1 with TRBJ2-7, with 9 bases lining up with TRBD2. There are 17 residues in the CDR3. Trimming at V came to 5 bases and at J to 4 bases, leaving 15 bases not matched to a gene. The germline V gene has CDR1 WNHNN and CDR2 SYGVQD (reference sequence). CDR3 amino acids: CASSSVAGVVIGYEQYF. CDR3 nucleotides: TGCGCCAGCAGTTCGGTAGCGGGAGTCGTGATCGGGTACGAGCAGTACTTC.

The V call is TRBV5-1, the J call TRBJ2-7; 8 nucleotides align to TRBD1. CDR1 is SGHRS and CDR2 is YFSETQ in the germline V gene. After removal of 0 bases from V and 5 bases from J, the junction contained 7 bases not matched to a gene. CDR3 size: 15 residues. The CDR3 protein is CASSLGAGGVNEQYF. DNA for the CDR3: TGCGCCAGCAGCTTGGGGGCAGGGGGCGTCAACGAGCAGTACTTC.

This CDR3 reads CASSVLPIGGATVNTEAFF. CDR3 coding DNA: TGTGCCAGCAGCGTCCTTCCCATAGGGGGGGCGACAGTGAACACTGAAGCTTTCTTT. J is TRBJ1-1 and V is TRBV9, with TRBD1 as a possible D gene (6 bases). Per the germline V gene, CDR1 is SGDLS and CDR2 is YYNGEE. The CDR3 totals 19 residues. Trimming shortened V by 2 bases and J by 0 bases, and 23 bases separated the two germline ends.

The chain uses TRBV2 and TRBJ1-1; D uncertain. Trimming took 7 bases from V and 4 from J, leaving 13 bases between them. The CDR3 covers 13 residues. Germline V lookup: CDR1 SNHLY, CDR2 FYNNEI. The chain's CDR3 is CASTPVGSTEAFF. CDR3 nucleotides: TGTGCCAGCACTCCAGTGGGCTCCACTGAAGCTTTCTTT.

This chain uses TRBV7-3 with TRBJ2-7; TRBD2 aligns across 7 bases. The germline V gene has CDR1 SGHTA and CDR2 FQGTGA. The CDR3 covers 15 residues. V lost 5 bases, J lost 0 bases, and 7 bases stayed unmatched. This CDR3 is CASSLQGGSSYEQYF. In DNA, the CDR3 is TGTGCCAGCAGCCTCCAGGGCGGGAGCTCCTACGAGCAGTACTTC.

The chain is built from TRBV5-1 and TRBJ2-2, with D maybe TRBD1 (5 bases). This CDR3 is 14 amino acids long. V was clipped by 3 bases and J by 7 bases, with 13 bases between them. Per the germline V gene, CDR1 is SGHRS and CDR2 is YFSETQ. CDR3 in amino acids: CASSWGPGDGELFF. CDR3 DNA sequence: TGCGCCAGCAGCTGGGGCCCTGGGGACGGGGAGCTGTTTTTT. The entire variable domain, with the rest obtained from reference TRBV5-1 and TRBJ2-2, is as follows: KAGVTQTPRYLIKTRGQQVTLSCSPISGHRSVSWYQQTPGQGLQFLFEYFSETQRNKGNFPGRFSGRQFSNSRSEMNVSTLELGDSALYLCASSWGPGDGELFFGEGSRLTVL.

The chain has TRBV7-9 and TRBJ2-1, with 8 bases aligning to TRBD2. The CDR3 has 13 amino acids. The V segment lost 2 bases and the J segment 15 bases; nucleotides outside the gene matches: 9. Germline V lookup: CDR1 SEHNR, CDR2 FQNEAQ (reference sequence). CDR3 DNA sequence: TGTGCCAGCAGCTTAACAGGGCTAGCGGGTCTGTTCTTC. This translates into CASSLTGLAGLFF.

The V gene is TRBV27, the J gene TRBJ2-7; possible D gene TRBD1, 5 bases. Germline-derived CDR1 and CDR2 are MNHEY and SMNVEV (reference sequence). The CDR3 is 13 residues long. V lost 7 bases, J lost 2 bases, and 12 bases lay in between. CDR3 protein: CASTNDRTYEQYF. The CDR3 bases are TGTGCCAGCACGAATGACAGAACCTACGAGCAGTACTTC.

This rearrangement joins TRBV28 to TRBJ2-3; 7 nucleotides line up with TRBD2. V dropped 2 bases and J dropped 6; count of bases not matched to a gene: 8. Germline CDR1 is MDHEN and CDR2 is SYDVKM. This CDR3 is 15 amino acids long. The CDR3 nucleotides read TGTGCCAGCAGTTTAATGAGGGAGGGTAGGGATACGCAGTATTTT. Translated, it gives CASSLMREGRDTQYF.

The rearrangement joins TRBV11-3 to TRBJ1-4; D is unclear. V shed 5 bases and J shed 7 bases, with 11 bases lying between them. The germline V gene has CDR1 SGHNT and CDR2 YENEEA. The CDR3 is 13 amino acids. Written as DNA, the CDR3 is TGTGCCAGCAGCCGAATAAGAGGTGAAAAACTGTTTTTT. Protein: CASSRIRGEKLFF.

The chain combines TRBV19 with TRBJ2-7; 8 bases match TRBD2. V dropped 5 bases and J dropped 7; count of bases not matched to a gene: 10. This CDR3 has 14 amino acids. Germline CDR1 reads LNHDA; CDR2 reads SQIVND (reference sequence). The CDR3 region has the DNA TGTGCCAGTAGTGATCCAGCGGGGGTTGGTGAGCAGTACTTC. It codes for CASSDPAGVGEQYF.

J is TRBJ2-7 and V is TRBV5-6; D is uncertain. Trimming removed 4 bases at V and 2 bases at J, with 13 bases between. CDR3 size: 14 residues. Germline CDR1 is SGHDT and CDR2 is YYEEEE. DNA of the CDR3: TGTGCCAGCAGCCCTTTTGGCAGAACCTACGAGCAGTACTTC. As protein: CASSPFGRTYEQYF. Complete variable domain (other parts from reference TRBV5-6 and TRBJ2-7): DAGVTQSPTHLIKTRGQQVTLRCSPKSGHDTVSWYQQALGQGPQFIFQYYEEEERQRGNFPDRFSGHQFPNYSSELNVNALLLGDSALYLCASSPFGRTYEQYFGPGTRLTVT.

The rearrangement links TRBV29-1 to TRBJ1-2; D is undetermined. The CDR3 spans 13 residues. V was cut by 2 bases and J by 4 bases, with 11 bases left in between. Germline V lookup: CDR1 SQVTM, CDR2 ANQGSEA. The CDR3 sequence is CSVELGGFYGYTF. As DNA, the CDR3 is TGCAGCGTTGAATTAGGAGGGTTCTATGGCTACACCTTC.

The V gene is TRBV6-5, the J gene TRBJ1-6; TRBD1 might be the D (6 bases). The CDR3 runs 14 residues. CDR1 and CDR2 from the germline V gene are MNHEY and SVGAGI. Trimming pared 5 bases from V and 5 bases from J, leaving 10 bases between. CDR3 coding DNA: TGTGCCAGCAGTCGAGACAGGAATAATTCACCCCTCCACTTT. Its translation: CASSRDRNNSPLHF.

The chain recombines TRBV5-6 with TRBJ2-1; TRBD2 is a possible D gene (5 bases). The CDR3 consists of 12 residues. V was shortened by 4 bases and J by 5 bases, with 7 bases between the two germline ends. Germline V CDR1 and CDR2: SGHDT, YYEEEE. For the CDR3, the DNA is TGTGCCAGCAGCCCACTAGACAATGAGCAGTTCTTC. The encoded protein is CASSPLDNEQFF.

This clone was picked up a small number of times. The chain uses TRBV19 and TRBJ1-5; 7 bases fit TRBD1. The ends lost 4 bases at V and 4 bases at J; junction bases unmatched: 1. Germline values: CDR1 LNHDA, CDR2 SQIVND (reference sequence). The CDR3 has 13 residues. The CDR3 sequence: CASSRQGNQPQHF. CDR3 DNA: TGTGCCAGTAGTAGACAGGGAAATCAGCCCCAGCATTTT.

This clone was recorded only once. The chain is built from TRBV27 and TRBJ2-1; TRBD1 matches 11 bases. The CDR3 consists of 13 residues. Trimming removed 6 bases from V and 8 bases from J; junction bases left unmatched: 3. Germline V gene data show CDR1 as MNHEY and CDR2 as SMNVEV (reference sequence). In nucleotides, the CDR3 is TGTGCCAGCAGAGGACAGGGGGCGGATGAGCAGTTCTTC. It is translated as CASRGQGADEQFF.

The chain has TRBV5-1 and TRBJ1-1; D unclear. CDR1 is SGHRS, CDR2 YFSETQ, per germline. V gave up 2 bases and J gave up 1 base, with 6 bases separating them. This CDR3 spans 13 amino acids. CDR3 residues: CASSFPGNTEAFF. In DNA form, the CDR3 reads TGCGCCAGCAGCTTCCCCGGGAACACTGAAGCTTTCTTT.

CDR3 in amino acids: CASSDPSATGVSDGYTF. CDR3 in DNA: TGTGCCAGCAGTGACCCTTCTGCTACAGGGGTATCTGATGGCTACACCTTC. The chain recombines TRBV25-1 with TRBJ1-2; 7 bases fit TRBD1. V gave up 3 bases and J gave up 6 bases; unmatched junction bases: 16. The V gene's germline CDR1 is MGHDK and CDR2 SYGVNS. There are 17 residues in the CDR3.

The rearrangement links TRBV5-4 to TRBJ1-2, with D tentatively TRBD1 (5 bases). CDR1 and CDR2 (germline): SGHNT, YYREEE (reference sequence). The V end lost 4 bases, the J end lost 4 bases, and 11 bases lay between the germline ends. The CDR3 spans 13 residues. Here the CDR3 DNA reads TGTGCCAGCAGCCAGGACCAGGGCTATGGCTACACCTTC. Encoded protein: CASSQDQGYGYTF. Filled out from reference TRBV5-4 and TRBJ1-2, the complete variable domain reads ETGVTQSPTHLIKTRGQQVTLRCSSQSGHNTVSWYQQALGQGPQFIFQYYREEENGRGNFPPRFSGLQFPNYSSELNVNALELDDSALYLCASSQDQGYGYTFGSGTRLTVV.

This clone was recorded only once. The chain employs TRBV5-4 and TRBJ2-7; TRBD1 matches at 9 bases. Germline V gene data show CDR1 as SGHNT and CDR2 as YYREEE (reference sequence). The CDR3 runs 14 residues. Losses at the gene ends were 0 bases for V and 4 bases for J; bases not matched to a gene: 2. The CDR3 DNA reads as TGTGCCAGCAGCTTGGACAGGGGGCCATACGAGCAGTACTTC. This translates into CASSLDRGPYEQYF.

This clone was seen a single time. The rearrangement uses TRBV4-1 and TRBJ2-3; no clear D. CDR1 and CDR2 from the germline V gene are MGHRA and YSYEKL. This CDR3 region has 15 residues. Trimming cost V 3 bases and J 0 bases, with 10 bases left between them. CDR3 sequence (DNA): TGCGCCAGCAGCCACTCAGCGAGCAGCACAGATACGCAGTATTTT. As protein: CASSHSASSTDTQYF.

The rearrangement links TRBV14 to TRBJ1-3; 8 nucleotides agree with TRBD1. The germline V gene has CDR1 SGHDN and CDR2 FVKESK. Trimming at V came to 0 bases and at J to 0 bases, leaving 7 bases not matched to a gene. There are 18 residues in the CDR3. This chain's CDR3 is CASSQETGAVSSGNTIYF. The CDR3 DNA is TGTGCCAGCAGCCAAGAGACAGGGGCCGTTAGCTCTGGAAACACCATATATTTT.